One and the same sample provided the 7 T cell receptor beta chains below, sequenced in a study of T cells in Graves' hyperthyroidism and ophthalmopathy. RNA transcripts served as the template for amplifying TCR beta CDR3 regions. Carried out on the TCR CDR3, a first-round RT-PCR used the HTBI primer set. Each CDR3 protein is one row after TCRdb ran MiXCR on the multiplex PCR reads. The sample has 600,000 to 850,000 distinct CDR3 sequences; around a sixth are singletons. Material: blood. The source of these receptors is a woman aged 45-60 years with Graves' hyperthyroidism that later progressed to Graves' ophthalmopathy.

This clonotype was counted many times. The chain has TRBV6-1 and TRBJ1-4; D may be TRBD1 (5 bases). The germline V gene has CDR1 MNHNS and CDR2 SASEGT. Trimming stripped 5 bases from V and 5 bases from J, with 9 bases between. CDR3 length: 13 amino acids. For the CDR3, the DNA is TGTGCCAGCAGTCTGACAGCAAATGAAAAACTGTTTTTT. Protein: CASSLTANEKLFF.

This clonotype was detected many times. The J gene is TRBJ2-3, the V gene TRBV18, with 8 positions matching TRBD2. CDR1 is KGHSH, CDR2 LQKENI, per germline. The ends lost 7 bases at V and 0 bases at J; junction bases unmatched: 9. The CDR3 is made up of 16 amino acids. CDR3 coding DNA: TGTGCCAGCTTGCGTTCCGGGACTAGAAGCACAGATACGCAGTATTTT. Translation gives CASLRSGTRSTDTQYF.

This clonotype was counted at least ten times. The J gene is TRBJ2-5, the V gene TRBV7-8; D is unclear. Germline CDR1 is SGHVS and CDR2 is FQNEAQ. This CDR3 is 14 amino acids long. The V end lost 5 bases, the J end lost 2 bases, and 12 bases lay between the germline ends. This CDR3 reads CASSLGDWQETQYF. In DNA form, the CDR3 reads TGTGCCAGCAGCCTAGGTGACTGGCAAGAGACCCAGTACTTC. Using reference TRBV7-8 and TRBJ2-5 for the parts outside the CDR3, the full variable domain is GAGVSQSPRYKVAKRGQDVALRCDPISGHVSLFWYQQALGQGPEFLTYFQNEAQLDKSGLPSDRFFAERPEGSVSTLKIQRTQQEDSAVYLCASSLGDWQETQYFGPGTRLLVL.

The chain links TRBV14 to TRBJ2-1, with D hard to call. CDR1 and CDR2 (germline): SGHDN, FVKESK. This CDR3 is 12 amino acids long. The V and J ends lost 0 bases and 15 bases respectively, with 12 bases between them. The CDR3: CASSQDRGLGFF. For the CDR3, the DNA is TGTGCCAGCAGCCAAGATCGCGGCCTCGGGTTCTTC.

The rearrangement links TRBV7-6 to TRBJ2-3, with TRBD2 identical over 13 bases. Trimming at V came to 5 bases and at J to 0 bases, leaving 8 bases not matched to a gene. The CDR3 length is 18 residues. Looked up from germline, CDR1 is SGHVS and CDR2 is FNYEAQ. The DNA of the CDR3 is TGTGCCAGCAGCGATATTCCGGGACTAGCGGGGAGCACAGATACGCAGTATTTT. Encoded protein: CASSDIPGLAGSTDTQYF. Complete variable domain (other parts from reference TRBV7-6 and TRBJ2-3): GAGVSQSPRYKVTKRGQDVALRCDPISGHVSLYWYRQALGQGPEFLTYFNYEAQQDKSGLPNDRFSAERPEGSISTLTIQRTEQRDSAMYRCASSDIPGLAGSTDTQYFGPGTRLTVL.

There are many counts of this clonotype. The V call is TRBV30, the J call TRBJ1-2; D is perhaps TRBD1 (5 bases). The length of the CDR3 is 12 residues. V gave up 6 bases and J gave up 5 bases, with 13 bases separating them. Germline lookup yields CDR1 GTSNPN and CDR2 SVGIG (reference sequence). The CDR3 DNA reads TGTGCCTGTAGCGGGACCGAGTATGGCTACACCTTC. Amino acids: CACSGTEYGYTF.

There are many counts of this clonotype. The V call is TRBV20-1, the J call TRBJ1-2; D is undetermined. The germline V gene has CDR1 DFQATT and CDR2 SNEGSKA (reference sequence). Trimming removed 1 base at V and 2 bases at J, with 20 bases between. This CDR3 comprises 17 residues. The CDR3 loop is CSARAISAVDVNYGYTF. In DNA form, the CDR3 reads TGCAGTGCTAGAGCCATTTCGGCGGTAGATGTCAACTATGGCTACACCTTC.